The entry that follows covers one TCR beta chain sequence. What it binds is unknown. Peripheral blood, roughly 9.1 milliliters per donor, was collected. These data come from a study of blood T cells in healthy people across ages. Study conclusions and caveats: TCR beta diversity per million T cells fell roughly linearly with age.

A sample-barcoded 5' primer and a J-beta primer mix were used in a second PCR of roughly 6 to 11 cycles. Every cDNA was tagged by a template-switch adaptor with 12 random nucleotides. Each CDR3 protein gets one entry after TCRdb re-called the 5' RACE reads with MiXCR. The sample comprises approximately 1,100,000 distinct CDR3 sequences, 35% to 50% of which are singletons, and approximately 20% rests with the top ten. This sequence originates from a woman between 55 and 75 years old in good health. Specimen: blood.

This CDR3 is CASIREGGYEQYF. Here the CDR3 DNA reads TGTGCCAGCATTCGGGAAGGGGGATACGAGCAGTACTTC. The chain joins TRBV6-6 to TRBJ2-4, with D possibly being TRBD1 (6 bases). The end of the DNA aligns better with TRBJ2-7, so the J call may be wrong. Germline values: CDR1 MNHNY, CDR2 SVGAGI (reference sequence). The CDR3 sequence is 13 residues long.